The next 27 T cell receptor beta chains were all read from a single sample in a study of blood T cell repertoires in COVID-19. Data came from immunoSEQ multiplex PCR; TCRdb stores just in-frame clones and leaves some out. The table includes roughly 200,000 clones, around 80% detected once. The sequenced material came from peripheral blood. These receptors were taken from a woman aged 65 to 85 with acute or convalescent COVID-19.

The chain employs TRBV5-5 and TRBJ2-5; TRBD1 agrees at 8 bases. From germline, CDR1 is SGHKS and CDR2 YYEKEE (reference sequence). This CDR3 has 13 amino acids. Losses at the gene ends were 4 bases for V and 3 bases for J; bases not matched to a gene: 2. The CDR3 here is CASSPTGEETQYF. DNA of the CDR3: TGTGCCAGCAGCCCGACAGGGGAAGAGACCCAGTACTTC. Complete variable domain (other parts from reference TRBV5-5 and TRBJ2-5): DAGVTQSPTHLIKTRGQQVTLRCSPISGHKSVSWYQQVLGQGPQFIFQYYEKEERGRGNFPDRFSARQFPNYSSELNVNALLLGDSALYLCASSPTGEETQYFGPGTRLLVL.

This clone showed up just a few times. CDR3 sequence reads: CASSVTPTGVYEQYF. The CDR3 DNA reads as TGTGCCAGCAGCGTCACCCCGACAGGGGTTTACGAGCAGTACTTC. V and J are TRBV9 and TRBJ2-7; 8 bases are a match to TRBD1. This CDR3 contains 15 residues. The V gene end was trimmed by 2 bases and the J gene end by 4 bases; junction bases not matched to a gene: 8. Germline CDR1 SGDLS, CDR2 YYNGEE.

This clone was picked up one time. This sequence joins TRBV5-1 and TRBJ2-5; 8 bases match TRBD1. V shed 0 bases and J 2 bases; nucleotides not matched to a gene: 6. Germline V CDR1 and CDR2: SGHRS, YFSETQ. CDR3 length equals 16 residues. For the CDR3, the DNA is TGCGCCAGCAGCTTGGAGGGGACAGGTGGACAAGAGACCCAGTACTTC. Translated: CASSLEGTGGQETQYF.

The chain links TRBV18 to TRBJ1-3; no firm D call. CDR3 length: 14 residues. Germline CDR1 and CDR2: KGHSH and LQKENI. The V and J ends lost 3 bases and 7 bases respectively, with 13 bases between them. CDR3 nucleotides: TGTGCCAGCTCACCCTCAGACGGAGGGAACACCATATATTTT. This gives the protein CASSPSDGGNTIYF.

The CDR3 DNA follows: TGTGCCAGCAGTTTAGGGACTCCCGGAGGTAATCAGCCCCAGCATTTT. This encodes CASSLGTPGGNQPQHF. The rearrangement joins TRBV27 to TRBJ1-5, with D possibly TRBD1 on 5 matching bases. Trimming stripped 2 bases from V and 4 bases from J, with 15 bases between. Germline V lookup: CDR1 MNHEY, CDR2 SMNVEV (reference sequence). The CDR3 consists of 16 residues.

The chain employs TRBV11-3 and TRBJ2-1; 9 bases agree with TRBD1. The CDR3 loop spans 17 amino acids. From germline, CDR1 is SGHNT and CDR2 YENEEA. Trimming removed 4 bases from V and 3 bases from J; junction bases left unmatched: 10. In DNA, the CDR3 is TGTGCCAGCAGCTCCCCAGGCGGGACAGGGAACTACAATGAGCAGTTCTTC. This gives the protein CASSSPGGTGNYNEQFF.

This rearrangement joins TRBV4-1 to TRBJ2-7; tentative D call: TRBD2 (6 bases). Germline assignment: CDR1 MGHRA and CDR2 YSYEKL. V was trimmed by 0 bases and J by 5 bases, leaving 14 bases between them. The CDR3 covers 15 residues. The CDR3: CASSQDLGRDHEQYF. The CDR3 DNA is TGCGCCAGCAGCCAAGATCTTGGGCGGGACCACGAGCAGTACTTC.

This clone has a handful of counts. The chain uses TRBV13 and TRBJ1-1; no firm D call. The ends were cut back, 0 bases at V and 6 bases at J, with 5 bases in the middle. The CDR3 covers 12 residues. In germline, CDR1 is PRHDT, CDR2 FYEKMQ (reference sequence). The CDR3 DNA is TGTGCCAGCAGCTTAGGCCCAGCTGAAGCTTTCTTT. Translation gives CASSLGPAEAFF. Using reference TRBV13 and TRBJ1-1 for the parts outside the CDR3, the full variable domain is AAGVIQSPRHLIKEKRETATLKCYPIPRHDTVYWYQQGPGQDPQFLISFYEKMQSDKGSIPDRFSAQQFSDYHSELNMSSLELGDSALYFCASSLGPAEAFFGQGTRLTVV.

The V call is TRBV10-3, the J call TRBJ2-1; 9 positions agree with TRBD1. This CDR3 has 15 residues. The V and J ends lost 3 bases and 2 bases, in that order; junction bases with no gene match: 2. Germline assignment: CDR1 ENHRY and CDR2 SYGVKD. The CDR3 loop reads CAISEGTGTYNEQFF. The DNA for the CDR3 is TGTGCCATCAGTGAAGGGACAGGGACCTACAATGAGCAGTTCTTC.

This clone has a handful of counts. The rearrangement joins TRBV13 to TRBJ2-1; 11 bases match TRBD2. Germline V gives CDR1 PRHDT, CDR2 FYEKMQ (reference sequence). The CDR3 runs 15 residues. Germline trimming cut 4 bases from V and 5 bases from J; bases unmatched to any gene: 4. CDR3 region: CASSYPGLADNEQFF. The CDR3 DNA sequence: TGTGCCAGCAGCTACCCGGGACTAGCGGACAATGAGCAGTTCTTC.

CDR3 in amino acids: CASTPEAGNTIYF. DNA of the CDR3: TGTGCCAGCACCCCAGAAGCTGGAAACACCATATATTTT. J is TRBJ1-3 and V is TRBV2; D not resolved. V lost 7 bases to trimming and J lost 2 bases, with 9 bases between them. In germline, CDR1 is SNHLY, CDR2 FYNNEI. The CDR3 length is 13 residues.

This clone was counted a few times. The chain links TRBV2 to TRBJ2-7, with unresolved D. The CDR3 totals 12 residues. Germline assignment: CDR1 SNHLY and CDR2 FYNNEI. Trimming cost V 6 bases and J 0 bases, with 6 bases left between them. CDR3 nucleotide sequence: TGTGCCAGCAGACCAGACTCCTACGAGCAGTACTTC. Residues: CASRPDSYEQYF.

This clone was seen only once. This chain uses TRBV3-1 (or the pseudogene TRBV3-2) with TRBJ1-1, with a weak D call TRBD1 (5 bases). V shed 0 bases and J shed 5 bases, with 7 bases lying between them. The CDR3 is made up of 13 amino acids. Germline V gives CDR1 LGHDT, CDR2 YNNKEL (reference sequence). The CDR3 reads CASSQERGTEAFF. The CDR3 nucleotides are TGTGCCAGCAGCCAAGAAAGGGGTACTGAAGCTTTCTTT.

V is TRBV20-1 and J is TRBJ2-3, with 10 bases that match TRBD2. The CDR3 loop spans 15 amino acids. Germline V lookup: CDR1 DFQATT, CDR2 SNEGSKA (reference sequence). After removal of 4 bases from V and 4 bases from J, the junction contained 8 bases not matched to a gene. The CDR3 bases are TGCAGTGCTATTGAGGGACTAGCGCTGTCAGATACGCAGTATTTT. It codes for CSAIEGLALSDTQYF.

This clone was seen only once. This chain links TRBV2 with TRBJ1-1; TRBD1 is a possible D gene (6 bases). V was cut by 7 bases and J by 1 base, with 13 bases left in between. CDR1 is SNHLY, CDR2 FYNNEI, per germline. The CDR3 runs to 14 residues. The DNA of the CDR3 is TGTGCCAGCACCCGGCAGGGGCAGAACACTGAAGCTTTCTTT. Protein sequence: CASTRQGQNTEAFF. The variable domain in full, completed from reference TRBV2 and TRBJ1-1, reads EPEVTQTPSHQVTQMGQEVILRCVPISNHLYFYWYRQILGQKVEFLVSFYNNEISEKSEIFDDQFSVERPDGSNFTLKIRSTKLEDSAMYFCASTRQGQNTEAFFGQGTRLTVV.

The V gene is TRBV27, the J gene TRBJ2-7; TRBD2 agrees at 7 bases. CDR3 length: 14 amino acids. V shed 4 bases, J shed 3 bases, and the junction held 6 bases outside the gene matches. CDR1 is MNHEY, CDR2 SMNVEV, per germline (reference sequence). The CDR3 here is CASSYTSVDYEQYF. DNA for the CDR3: TGTGCCAGCAGTTACACTAGCGTCGACTACGAGCAGTACTTC.

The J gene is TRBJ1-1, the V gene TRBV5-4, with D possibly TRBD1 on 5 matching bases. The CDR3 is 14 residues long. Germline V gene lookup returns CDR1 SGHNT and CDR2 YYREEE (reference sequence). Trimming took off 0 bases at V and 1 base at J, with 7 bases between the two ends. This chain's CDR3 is CASSLGRGNTEAFF. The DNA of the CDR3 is TGTGCCAGCAGCTTGGGAAGGGGGAACACTGAAGCTTTCTTT.

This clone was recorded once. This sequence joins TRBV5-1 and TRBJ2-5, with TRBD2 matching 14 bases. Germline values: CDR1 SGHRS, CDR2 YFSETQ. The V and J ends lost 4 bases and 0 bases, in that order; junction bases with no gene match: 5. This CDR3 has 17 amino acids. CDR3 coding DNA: TGCGCCAGCAGCAGTGGACTAGCGGGAGGAAACCAAGAGACCCAGTACTTC. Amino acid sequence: CASSSGLAGGNQETQYF. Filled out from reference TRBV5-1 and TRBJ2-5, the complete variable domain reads KAGVTQTPRYLIKTRGQQVTLSCSPISGHRSVSWYQQTPGQGLQFLFEYFSETQRNKGNFPGRFSGRQFSNSRSEMNVSTLELGDSALYLCASSSGLAGGNQETQYFGPGTRLLVL.

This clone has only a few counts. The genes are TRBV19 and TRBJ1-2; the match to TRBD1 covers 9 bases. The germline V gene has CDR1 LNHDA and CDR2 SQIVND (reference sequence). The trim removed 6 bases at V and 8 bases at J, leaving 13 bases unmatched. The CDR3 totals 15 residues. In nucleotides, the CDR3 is TGTGCCAGTAGAAAAAGCCCGGGACAGGGTGTAGGCTACACCTTC. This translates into CASRKSPGQGVGYTF.

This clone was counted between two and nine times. In nucleotides, the CDR3 is TGTGCCAGCAGTGAATGGGCTAGCCGGCGGGATGAGCAGTTCTTC. As protein: CASSEWASRRDEQFF. This chain links TRBV2 with TRBJ2-1; TRBD2 is a possible D gene (5 bases). Trimming left V 2 bases short and J 8 bases short, with 16 bases between. The CDR3 has 15 residues. The germline gives CDR1 SNHLY, CDR2 FYNNEI.

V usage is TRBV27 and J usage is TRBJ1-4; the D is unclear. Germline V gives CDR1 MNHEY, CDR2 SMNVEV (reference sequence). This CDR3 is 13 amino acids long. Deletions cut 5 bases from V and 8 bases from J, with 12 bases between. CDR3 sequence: CASSPGVGEKLFF. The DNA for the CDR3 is TGTGCCAGCAGTCCCGGGGTAGGGGAAAAACTGTTTTTT. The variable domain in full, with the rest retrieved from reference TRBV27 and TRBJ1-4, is EAQVTQNPRYLITVTGKKLTVTCSQNMNHEYMSWYRQDPGLGLRQIYYSMNVEVTDKGDVPEGYKVSRKEKRNFPLILESPSPNQTSLYFCASSPGVGEKLFFGSGTQLSVL.

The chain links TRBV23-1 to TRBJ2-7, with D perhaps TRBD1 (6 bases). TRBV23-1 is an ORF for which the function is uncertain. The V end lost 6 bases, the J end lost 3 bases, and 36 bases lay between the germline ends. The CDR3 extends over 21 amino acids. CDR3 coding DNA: TGCGCCAGCAGGCATAAAATGGGGGACACCACCGCTCACGACCACTGCTACGAGCAGTACTTC. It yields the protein CASRHKMGDTTAHDHCYEQYF.

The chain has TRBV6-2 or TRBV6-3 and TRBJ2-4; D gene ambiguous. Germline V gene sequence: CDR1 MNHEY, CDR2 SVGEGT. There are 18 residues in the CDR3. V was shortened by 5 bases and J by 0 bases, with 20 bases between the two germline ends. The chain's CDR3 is CASSHPGTDLLAKNIQYF. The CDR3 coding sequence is TGTGCCAGCAGTCACCCAGGTACCGACCTTCTAGCCAAAAACATTCAGTACTTC.

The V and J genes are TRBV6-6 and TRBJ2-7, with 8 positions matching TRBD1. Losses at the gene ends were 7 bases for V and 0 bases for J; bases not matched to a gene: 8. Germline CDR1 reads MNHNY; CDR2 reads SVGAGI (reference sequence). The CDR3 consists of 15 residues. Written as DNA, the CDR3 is TGTGCCAGCATTGCCTCCGGGACAGGCTCCTACGAGCAGTACTTC. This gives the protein CASIASGTGSYEQYF.

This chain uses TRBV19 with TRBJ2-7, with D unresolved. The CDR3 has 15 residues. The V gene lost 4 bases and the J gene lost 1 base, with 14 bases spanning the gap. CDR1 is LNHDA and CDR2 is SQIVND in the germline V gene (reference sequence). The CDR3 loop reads CASSKWQASSYEQYF. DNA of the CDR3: TGTGCCAGTAGTAAATGGCAGGCCTCATCCTACGAGCAGTACTTC.

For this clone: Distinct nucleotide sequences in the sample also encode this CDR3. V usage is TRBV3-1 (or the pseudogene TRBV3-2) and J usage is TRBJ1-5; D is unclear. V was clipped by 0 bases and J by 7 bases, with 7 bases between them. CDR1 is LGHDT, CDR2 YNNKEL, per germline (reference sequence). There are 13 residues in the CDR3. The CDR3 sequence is CASSQDLNQPQHF. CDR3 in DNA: TGTGCCAGCAGCCAAGATCTAAACCAGCCCCAGCATTTT.

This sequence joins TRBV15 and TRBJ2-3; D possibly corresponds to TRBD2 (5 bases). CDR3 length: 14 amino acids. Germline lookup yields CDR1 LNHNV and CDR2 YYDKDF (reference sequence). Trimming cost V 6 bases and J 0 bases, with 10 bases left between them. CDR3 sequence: CATSHKRSTDTQYF. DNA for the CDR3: TGTGCCACCAGTCATAAGCGGAGCACAGATACGCAGTATTTT.